This T cell receptor beta chain was found in a study of sequential checkpoint blockade in melanoma. Study at large: Patients were randomized 1:1 to nivolumab-then-ipilimumab or ipilimumab-then-nivolumab first-line. Both treatment sequences were followed by maintenance nivolumab.

Treatment noted: randomized to nivolumab then ipilimumab (arm A) or the reverse (arm B). From thawed PBMCs, live CD3+CD8+ cells negative for CD19 and CD56 were sorted. V was shortened by 4 bases and J by 0 bases, with 16 bases between the two germline ends. This CDR3 spans 17 amino acids. Germline CDR1 MNHEY, CDR2 SMNVEV (reference sequence). Profiled with immunoSEQ multiplex PCR; TCRdb holds only in-frame clones, not every one. Among 15,000 to 20,000 clones, around 75% were seen once, and the ten largest hold roughly 22%. The sample here was CD8+ T cells sorted from blood (inferred from file names), taken from a patient given nivolumab and ipilimumab in sequence. The TCR comes from a human donor with melanoma. The chain joins TRBV27 to TRBJ1-3; a weak D match, TRBD1 (6 bases). CDR3 region: CASSSLLRGTSGNTIYF. The CDR3 bases are TGTGCCAGCAGTTCTCTCCTAAGGGGGACCTCTGGAAACACCATATATTTT.